One T cell receptor (beta chain) is described in this entry. This entry belongs to a study of shared T cell receptors in the human thymus. Assay used: immunoSEQ multiplex PCR; TCRdb lists only in-frame clones, some missing. Among about 660,000 clones listed, around 87% were seen once. CDR1 GTSNPN and CDR2 SVGIG come from the germline V gene (reference sequence). Trimming removed 0 bases from V and 0 bases from J, with 16 bases in between. The CDR3 spans 17 residues. These data were likewise used in another study, on human thymus T cells. That work states: It was healthy Finnish infants having corrective surgery for congenital heart defects who were the donors. Resections from corrective heart surgery supplied the thymus tissue. Both thymic and peripheral blood repertoires showed apparently biased V and J usage. Related research described strongly overlapping thymic repertoires in unrelated people.

The sequencing input was thymocytes. The clonotype comes from a boy less than two years old with a congenital heart defect. The V call is TRBV30, the J call TRBJ2-3; D is perhaps TRBD2 (7 bases). The DNA of the CDR3 is TGTGCCTGGAGTGTACGTTGGCGGGGGCCTAGCACAGATACGCAGTATTTT. It is translated as CAWSVRWRGPSTDTQYF.